These 16 T cell receptor beta chains share one sample of origin, sequenced in a study of regulatory T cells in long-lasting Graves disease. CDR3 regions were amplified by Arm-PCR using iRepertoire HTBI primers to build TCR beta libraries. TCRdb recomputed calls from the multiplex PCR reads with MiXCR, one row per CDR3 protein. The sample has 320,000 or so distinct CDR3 sequences; about a sixth are singletons. The time point is: newly diagnosed GD, antithyroid drugs for less than 3 months. PBMCs were the source of the RNA used for TCR sequencing. Material: peripheral blood mononuclear cells (PBMCs), obtained at new diagnosis, from a patient treated with antithyroid drugs. The origin of the receptors is a female donor with Graves disease.

This chain uses TRBV3-1 with TRBJ2-4; TRBD1 matches at 7 bases. CDR1 and CDR2 (germline): LGHDT, YNNKEL (reference sequence). The junction had 8 bases not matched to a gene; V was cut back by 1 base and J by 8 bases. The length of the CDR3 is 15 residues. In DNA, the CDR3 is TGTGCCAGCAGCCAAGGGCCAGGGGGTCAATACATTCAGTACTTC. Amino acid sequence: CASSQGPGGQYIQYF.

This rearrangement joins TRBV30 to TRBJ2-6; no firm D call. The germline gives CDR1 GTSNPN, CDR2 SVGIG (reference sequence). This CDR3 spans 12 amino acids. V lost 2 bases and J lost 3, with 2 bases in between. As DNA, the CDR3 is TGTGCCTGGAGTCTTGGGGCCAACGTCCTGACTTTC. Its translation: CAWSLGANVLTF. The entire variable domain, with the rest obtained from reference TRBV30 and TRBJ2-6, is as follows: SQTIHQWPATLVQPVGSPLSLECTVEGTSNPNLYWYRQAAGRGLQLLFYSVGIGQISSEVPQNLSASRPQDRQFILSSKKLLLSDSGFYLCAWSLGANVLTFGAGSRLTVL.

V and J are TRBV5-1 and TRBJ1-4, with D hard to call. CDR3 length equals 14 residues. Germline CDR1 reads SGHRS; CDR2 reads YFSETQ. V was cut by 5 bases and J by 0 bases, with 8 bases left in between. The CDR3 loop is CASRVLATNEKLFF. CDR3 nucleotide sequence: TGCGCCAGCAGGGTACTCGCAACTAATGAAAAACTGTTTTTT.

This clonotype occurred a few times. The V gene is TRBV5-4, the J gene TRBJ2-3; TRBD1 aligns across 8 bases. Germline V gene sequence: CDR1 SGHNT, CDR2 YYREEE (reference sequence). V shed 7 bases, J shed 0 bases, and the junction held 4 bases outside the gene matches. This CDR3 spans 14 amino acids. DNA of the CDR3: TGTGCCAGCCTCCGGGACAGGAGCACAGATACGCAGTATTTT. Amino acid sequence: CASLRDRSTDTQYF.

This clonotype was detected many times. CDR3 protein: CASSSDRLRRYF. DNA of the CDR3: TGTGCCAGCAGCTCGGACAGACTACGACGGTACTTC. The chain combines TRBV11-3 with TRBJ2-7, with TRBD1 as a possible D gene (6 bases). Germline V gives CDR1 SGHNT, CDR2 YENEEA. Trimming removed 4 bases at V and 12 bases at J, with 16 bases between. The CDR3 consists of 12 residues.

The chain recombines TRBV12-3 or TRBV12-4 with TRBJ2-7; D unresolved. This CDR3 spans 11 amino acids. V was clipped by 10 bases and J by 5 bases, with 12 bases between them. The CDR3 protein is CAIRSSNEQYF. The CDR3 DNA is TGTGCCATCAGATCAAGTAACGAGCAGTACTTC.

There are many counts of this clonotype. V gene TRBV11-1 combines with J gene TRBJ2-7, with TRBD2 matching over 7 bases. Germline trimming cut 4 bases from V and 0 bases from J; bases unmatched to any gene: 6. Germline values: CDR1 SGHAT, CDR2 FQDESV (reference sequence). The CDR3 has 15 amino acids. This chain's CDR3 is CASSWAGESSYEQYF. CDR3 DNA sequence: TGTGCCAGCAGCTGGGCGGGGGAAAGCTCCTACGAGCAGTACTTC.

This chain joins TRBV2 and TRBJ2-3, with D possibly being TRBD2 (5 bases). Germline CDR1 SNHLY, CDR2 FYNNEI. Trimming took 4 bases from V and 5 from J, leaving 13 bases between them. This CDR3 contains 14 residues. Here the CDR3 reads CASSGGKGEDTQYF. Here the CDR3 DNA reads TGTGCCAGCAGTGGAGGGAAAGGAGAAGATACGCAGTATTTT. The full variable domain, with the rest looked up from reference TRBV2 and TRBJ2-3, is EPEVTQTPSHQVTQMGQEVILRCVPISNHLYFYWYRQILGQKVEFLVSFYNNEISEKSEIFDDQFSVERPDGSNFTLKIRSTKLEDSAMYFCASSGGKGEDTQYFGPGTRLTVL.

The chain links TRBV2 to TRBJ2-1; maybe TRBD1 (5 bases). The CDR3 covers 13 residues. V lost 7 bases and J lost 8, with 15 bases in between. The germline gives CDR1 SNHLY, CDR2 FYNNEI. CDR3 in DNA: TGTGCCAGCACCAGGGCTCCTACAGATGAGCAGTTCTTC. Protein product: CASTRAPTDEQFF.

The V and J genes are TRBV28 and TRBJ2-7; 7 nucleotides match TRBD1. This CDR3 region has 14 residues. The germline CDR1 and CDR2 sequences are MDHEN and SYDVKM. The trim removed 6 bases at V and 3 bases at J, leaving 8 bases unmatched. For the CDR3, the DNA is TGTGCCAGCAGATCTGGGCAGGGGGTCTACGAGCAGTACTTC. Translated, it gives CASRSGQGVYEQYF. Based on the CDR3 plus reference TRBV28 and TRBJ2-7, the full variable domain is DVKVTQSSRYLVKRTGEKVFLECVQDMDHENMFWYRQDPGLGLRLIYFSYDVKMKEKGDIPEGYSVSREKKERFSLILESASTNQTSMYLCASRSGQGVYEQYFGPGTRLTVT.

This clonotype was detected many times. This chain joins TRBV19 and TRBJ1-2; 7 bases are shared with TRBD1. The CDR3 consists of 17 residues. Looked up from germline, CDR1 is LNHDA and CDR2 is SQIVND (reference sequence). After removal of 5 bases from V and 1 base from J, the junction contained 13 bases not matched to a gene. This CDR3 reads CASSPKTGTAYNYGYTF. CDR3 sequence (DNA): TGTGCCAGTAGTCCGAAAACCGGGACAGCCTATAACTATGGCTACACCTTC.

In its sample, this clonotype was seen a few times. A much larger clone lies one base from this, so it may be a read error. The V and J genes are TRBV7-8 and TRBJ2-3; 9 positions match TRBD2. V lost 5 bases, J lost 3 bases, and 6 bases stayed unmatched. CDR3 length equals 15 residues. Germline values: CDR1 SGHVS, CDR2 FQNEAQ. For the CDR3, the DNA is TGTGCCAGCAGCGACCCGAGCGGGAGGACAGATACGCAGTATTTT. Translating it yields CASSDPSGRTDTQYF.

With respect to this clonotype: A far larger clone differs by one base, so this is likely a read error. This chain links TRBV2 with TRBJ2-1, with 8 bases that match TRBD1. CDR1 is SNHLY, CDR2 FYNNEI, per germline. The V and J ends lost 6 bases and 10 bases, in that order; junction bases with no gene match: 14. The length of the CDR3 is 15 residues. CDR3 amino acids: CASSGFGQGAYEQFF. CDR3 nucleotides: TGTGCCAGCAGCGGCTTTGGGCAGGGGGCATACGAGCAGTTCTTC.

This clonotype was detected many times. V gene TRBV7-2 combines with J gene TRBJ2-7, with 8 bases that match TRBD1. Germline V gene data show CDR1 as SGHTA and CDR2 as FQGNSA. After removal of 5 bases from V and 4 bases from J, the junction contained 10 bases not matched to a gene. The CDR3 totals 15 residues. As DNA, the CDR3 is TGTGCCAGCAGCCCCGAGCAGGGGGCTCGGTACGAGCAGTACTTC. It encodes CASSPEQGARYEQYF.

DNA for the CDR3: TGTGCCAGCTCACGGGTACTATCGGTCACCGGGGAGCTGTTTTTT. Its protein is CASSRVLSVTGELFF. V gene TRBV18 combines with J gene TRBJ2-2; the D is unclear. V was pared by 4 bases and J by 4 bases, with 13 bases between. This CDR3 contains 15 residues. CDR1 and CDR2 (germline): KGHSH, LQKENI.

This clonotype was recorded many times. The genes are TRBV2 and TRBJ1-2, with D possibly TRBD1 on 6 matching bases. V shed 8 bases and J shed 8 bases, with 21 bases lying between them. Germline V gene lookup returns CDR1 SNHLY and CDR2 FYNNEI. The CDR3 contains 14 residues. CDR3 amino acids: CASRLRGTLDGYTF. The CDR3 DNA sequence: TGTGCCAGCCGCCTCCGGGGGACACTTGACGGCTACACCTTC.